One and the same sample provided the 4 T cell receptor beta chains below, sequenced in a study of blood T cell repertoires in COVID-19. Repertoires were generated with immunoSEQ multiplex PCR, while TCRdb's copy carries only in-frame clones and drops some. Of fewer than 200,000 clones listed, almost 85% are singletons. Material: peripheral blood. The receptor set was obtained from a middle-aged man who had recovered from COVID-19.

This rearrangement joins TRBV27 to TRBJ2-3; TRBD1 matches at 8 bases. CDR1 and CDR2 from the germline V gene are MNHEY and SMNVEV (reference sequence). The V and J ends lost 6 bases and 9 bases, in that order; junction bases with no gene match: 5. This CDR3 has 12 residues. This CDR3 is CASSGDRRTQYF. The CDR3 bases are TGTGCCAGCAGCGGGGACAGGAGGACGCAGTATTTT.

The chain uses TRBV27 and TRBJ2-6; 10 bases are shared with TRBD1. Losses at the gene ends were 8 bases for V and 3 bases for J; bases not matched to a gene: 10. This CDR3 spans 17 amino acids. Looked up from germline, CDR1 is MNHEY and CDR2 is SMNVEV (reference sequence). The CDR3 DNA is TGTGCCAGCGGGCGACAGGGGGCGGTTAGTGGGGCCAACGTCCTGACTTTC. It yields the protein CASGRQGAVSGANVLTF.

The chain joins TRBV3-1 (or the pseudogene TRBV3-2) to TRBJ1-5; a weak D match, TRBD1 (5 bases). Germline V gene data show CDR1 as LGHDT and CDR2 as YNNKEL (reference sequence). The ends were cut back, 1 base at V and 4 bases at J, with 14 bases in the middle. The CDR3 covers 16 residues. The CDR3 region has the DNA TGTGCCAGCAGCCAAGGGTTCGGGGGTCCTAATCAGCCCCAGCATTTT. As protein: CASSQGFGGPNQPQHF.

The rearrangement uses TRBV23-1 and TRBJ2-7; 11 positions match TRBD2. TRBV23-1 is placed among ORFs of uncertain function. J gave up 3 bases and V 7 bases, and 20 bases lay outside the gene matches. This CDR3 is built from 19 residues. The CDR3 DNA follows: TGCGCCAGCACAGAAAGGGGGACTAGCGGAGAGGCAAAGTTCTACGAGCAGTACTTC. Amino acid sequence: CASTERGTSGEAKFYEQYF.